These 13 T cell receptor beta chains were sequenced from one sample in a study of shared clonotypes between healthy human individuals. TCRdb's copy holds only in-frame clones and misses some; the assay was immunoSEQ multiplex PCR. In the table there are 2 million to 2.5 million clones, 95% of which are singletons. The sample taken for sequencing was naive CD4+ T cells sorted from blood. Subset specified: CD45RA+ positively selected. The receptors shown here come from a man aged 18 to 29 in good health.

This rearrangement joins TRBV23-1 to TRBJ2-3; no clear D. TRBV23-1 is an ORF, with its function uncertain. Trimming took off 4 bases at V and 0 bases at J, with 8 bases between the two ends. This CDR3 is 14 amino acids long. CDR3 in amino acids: CASSPESSTDTQYF. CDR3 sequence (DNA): TGCGCCAGCAGTCCTGAGTCTAGCACAGATACGCAGTATTTT.

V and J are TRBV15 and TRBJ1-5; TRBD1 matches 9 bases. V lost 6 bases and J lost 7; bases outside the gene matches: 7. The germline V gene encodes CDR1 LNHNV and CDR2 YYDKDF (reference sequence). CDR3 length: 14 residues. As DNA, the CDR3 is TGTGCCACCAGTCAACAGGGGGCTGAGCAGCCCCAGCATTTT. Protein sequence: CATSQQGAEQPQHF. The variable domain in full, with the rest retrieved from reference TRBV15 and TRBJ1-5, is DAMVIQNPRYQVTQFGKPVTLSCSQTLNHNVMYWYQQKSSQAPKLLFHYYDKDFNNEADTPDNFQSRRPNTSFCFLDIRSPGLGDTAMYLCATSQQGAEQPQHFGDGTRLSIL.

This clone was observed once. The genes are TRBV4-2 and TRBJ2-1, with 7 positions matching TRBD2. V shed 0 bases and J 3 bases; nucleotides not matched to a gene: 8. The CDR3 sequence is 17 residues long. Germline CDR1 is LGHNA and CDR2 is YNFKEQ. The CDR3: CASSQDEAGRNYNEQFF. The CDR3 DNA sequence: TGTGCCAGCAGCCAAGATGAAGCGGGACGGAACTACAATGAGCAGTTCTTC.

The CDR3 protein is CASSLVPQGAVAFF. CDR3 DNA: TGTGCCAGCAGCTTAGTTCCCCAGGGGGCCGTGGCTTTCTTT. The chain joins TRBV7-9 to TRBJ1-1; 8 positions match TRBD1. Germline trimming cut 1 base from V and 11 bases from J; bases unmatched to any gene: 9. This CDR3 is 14 amino acids long. Germline loops: CDR1 SEHNR, CDR2 FQNEAQ (reference sequence).

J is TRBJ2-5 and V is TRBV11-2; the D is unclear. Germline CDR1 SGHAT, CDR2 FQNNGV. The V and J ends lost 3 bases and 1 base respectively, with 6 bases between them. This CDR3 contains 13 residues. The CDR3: CASSFVPQETQYF. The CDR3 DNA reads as TGTGCCAGCAGCTTTGTCCCCCAAGAGACCCAGTACTTC.

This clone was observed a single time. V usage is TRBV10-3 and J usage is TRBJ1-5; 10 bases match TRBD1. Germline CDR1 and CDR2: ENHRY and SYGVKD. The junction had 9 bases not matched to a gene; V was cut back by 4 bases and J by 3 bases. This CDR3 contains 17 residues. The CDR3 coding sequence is TGTGCCATCAGTGCGGCATCCGGGACAGGGGTCAATCAGCCCCAGCATTTT. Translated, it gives CAISAASGTGVNQPQHF.

CDR3 sequence reads: CASSVAPDSPPHYNEQFF. In DNA, the CDR3 is TGTGCCAGCAGCGTAGCTCCGGACTCCCCTCCCCATTACAATGAGCAGTTCTTC. The chain couples TRBV9 to TRBJ2-1, with D possibly being TRBD2 (5 bases). There are 18 residues in the CDR3. Trimming cost V 0 bases and J 4 bases, with 20 bases left between them. Germline CDR1 reads SGDLS; CDR2 reads YYNGEE.

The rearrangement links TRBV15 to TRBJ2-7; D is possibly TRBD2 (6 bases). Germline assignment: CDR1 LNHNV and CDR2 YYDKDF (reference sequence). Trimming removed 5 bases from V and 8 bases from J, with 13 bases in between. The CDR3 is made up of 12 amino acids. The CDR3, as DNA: TGTGCCACCAGCGGGGGGAACTTTAAGCAGTACTTC. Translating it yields CATSGGNFKQYF.

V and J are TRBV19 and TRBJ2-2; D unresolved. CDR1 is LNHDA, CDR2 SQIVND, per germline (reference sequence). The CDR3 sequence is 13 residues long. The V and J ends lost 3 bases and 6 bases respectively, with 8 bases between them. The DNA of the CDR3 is TGTGCCAGTAGTATGTTGGGTGCCGGGGAGCTGTTTTTT. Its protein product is CASSMLGAGELFF.

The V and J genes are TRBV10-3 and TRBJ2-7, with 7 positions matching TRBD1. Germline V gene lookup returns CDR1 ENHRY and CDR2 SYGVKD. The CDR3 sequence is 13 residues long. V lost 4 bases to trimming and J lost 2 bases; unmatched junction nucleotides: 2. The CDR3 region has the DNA TGTGCCATCAGTGGGGGACAGACCTACGAGCAGTACTTC. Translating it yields CAISGGQTYEQYF.

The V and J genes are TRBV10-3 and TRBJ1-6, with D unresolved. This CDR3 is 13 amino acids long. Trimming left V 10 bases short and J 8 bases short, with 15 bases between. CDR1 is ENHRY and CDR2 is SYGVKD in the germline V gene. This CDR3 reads CATSPDGYSPLHF. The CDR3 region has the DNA TGTGCCACGTCTCCTGATGGGTATTCACCCCTCCACTTT.

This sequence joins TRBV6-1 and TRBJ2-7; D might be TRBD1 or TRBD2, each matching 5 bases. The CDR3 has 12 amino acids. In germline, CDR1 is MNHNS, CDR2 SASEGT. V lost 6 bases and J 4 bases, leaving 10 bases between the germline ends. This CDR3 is CASSGTLYEQYF. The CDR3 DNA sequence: TGTGCCAGCAGCGGGACCCTATACGAGCAGTACTTC.

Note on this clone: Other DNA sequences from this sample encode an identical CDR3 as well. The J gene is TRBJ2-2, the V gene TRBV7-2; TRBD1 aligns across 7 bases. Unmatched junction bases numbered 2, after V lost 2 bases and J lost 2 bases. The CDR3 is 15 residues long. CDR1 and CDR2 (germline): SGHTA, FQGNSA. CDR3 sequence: CASSLYRGNTGELFF. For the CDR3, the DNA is TGTGCCAGCAGCTTATACAGGGGTAACACCGGGGAGCTGTTTTTT.